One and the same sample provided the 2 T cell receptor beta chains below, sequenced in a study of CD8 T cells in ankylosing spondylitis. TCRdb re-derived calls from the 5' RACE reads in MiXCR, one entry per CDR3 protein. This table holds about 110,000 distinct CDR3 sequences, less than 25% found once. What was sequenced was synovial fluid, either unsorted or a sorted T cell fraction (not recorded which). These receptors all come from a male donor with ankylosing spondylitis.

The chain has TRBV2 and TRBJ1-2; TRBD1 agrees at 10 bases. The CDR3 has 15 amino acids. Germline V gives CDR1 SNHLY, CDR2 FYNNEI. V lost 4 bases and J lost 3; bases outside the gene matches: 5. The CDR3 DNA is TGTGCCAGCAGTGTCGGACAGGGGGGTGACTATGGCTACACCTTC. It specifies CASSVGQGGDYGYTF.

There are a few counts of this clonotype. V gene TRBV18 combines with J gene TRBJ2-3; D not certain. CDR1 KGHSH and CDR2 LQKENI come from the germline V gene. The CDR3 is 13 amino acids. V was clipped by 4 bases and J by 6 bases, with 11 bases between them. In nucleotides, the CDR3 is TGTGCCAGCTCACTAGACGCGTCCGATACGCAGTATTTT. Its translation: CASSLDASDTQYF.